Presented here are 5 T cell receptor beta chains from one specimen sequenced in a study of OX40 agonist ivuxolimab in advanced cancers. The repertoire was sequenced with immunoSEQ multiplex PCR; TCRdb's copy has only in-frame clones and lacks some. This sample has about 29,000 clones, with 91% found just once. The sample here was CD4+ or CD8+ T cells sorted from blood, taken in a trial of the OX40 agonist ivuxolimab. Receptor source: an adult with an advanced solid tumor such as melanoma, head and neck, liver or kidney cancer.

This clone is a singleton in its sample. This chain links TRBV28 with TRBJ2-1; 10 bases fit TRBD2. From germline, CDR1 is MDHEN and CDR2 SYDVKM. CDR3 length equals 19 residues. Trimming at V came to 2 bases and at J to 0 bases, leaving 10 bases not matched to a gene. CDR3 bases: TGTGCCAGCAGTTTACTAGGACTAGCGGAGTCTCCCTCCTACAATGAGCAGTTCTTC. It encodes CASSLLGLAESPSYNEQFF.

This rearrangement joins TRBV29-1 to TRBJ1-1; a weak D match, TRBD1 (6 bases). CDR1 is SQVTM and CDR2 is ANQGSEA in the germline V gene. The CDR3 is 13 amino acids. Trimming removed 3 bases at V and 3 bases at J, with 11 bases between. The CDR3 nucleotides read TGCAGCGTTGACTCTAGGGGGGACACTGAAGCTTTCTTT. It yields the protein CSVDSRGDTEAFF.

The CDR3 DNA reads as TGTGCCAGCAGCTCCTCGTCCTACGAGCAGTACTTC. As protein: CASSSSSYEQYF. The chain recombines TRBV7-2 with TRBJ2-7; D is unresolved. The CDR3 covers 12 residues. Trimming took 4 bases from V and 1 from J, leaving 5 bases between them. The germline V gene has CDR1 SGHTA and CDR2 FQGNSA.

This clone was recorded only once. The chain recombines TRBV5-4 with TRBJ2-1, with D uncertain. Germline CDR1 is SGHNT and CDR2 is YYREEE (reference sequence). Trimming left V 6 bases short and J 0 bases short, with 13 bases between. This CDR3 is 15 amino acids long. The CDR3 loop reads CASTLDPDSYNEQFF. The CDR3 DNA sequence: TGTGCCAGCACCCTGGACCCCGACTCCTACAATGAGCAGTTCTTC. The variable domain in full, with the rest retrieved from reference TRBV5-4 and TRBJ2-1, is ETGVTQSPTHLIKTRGQQVTLRCSSQSGHNTVSWYQQALGQGPQFIFQYYREEENGRGNFPPRFSGLQFPNYSSELNVNALELDDSALYLCASTLDPDSYNEQFFGPGTRLTVL.

V usage is TRBV27 and J usage is TRBJ2-1; weak D call: TRBD1 (6 bases). Trimming shortened V by 4 bases and J by 8 bases, and 9 bases separated the two germline ends. Germline-derived CDR1 and CDR2 are MNHEY and SMNVEV (reference sequence). The CDR3 contains 12 residues. In DNA, the CDR3 is TGTGCCAGCAGTTCCAGGGGTCATGAGCAGTTCTTC. It codes for CASSSRGHEQFF.